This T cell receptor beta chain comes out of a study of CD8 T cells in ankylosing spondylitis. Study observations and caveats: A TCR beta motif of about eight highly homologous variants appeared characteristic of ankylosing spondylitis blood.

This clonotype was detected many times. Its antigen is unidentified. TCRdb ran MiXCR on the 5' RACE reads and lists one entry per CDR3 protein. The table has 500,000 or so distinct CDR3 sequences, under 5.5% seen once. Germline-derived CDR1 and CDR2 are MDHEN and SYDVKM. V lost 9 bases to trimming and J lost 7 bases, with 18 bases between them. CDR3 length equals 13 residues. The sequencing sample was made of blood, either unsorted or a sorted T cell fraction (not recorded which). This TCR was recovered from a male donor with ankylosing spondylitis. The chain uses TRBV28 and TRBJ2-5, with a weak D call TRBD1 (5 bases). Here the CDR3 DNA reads TGTGCCAGTGGATCGGGTAGTCAGGGGACCCAGTACTTC. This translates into CASGSGSQGTQYF.